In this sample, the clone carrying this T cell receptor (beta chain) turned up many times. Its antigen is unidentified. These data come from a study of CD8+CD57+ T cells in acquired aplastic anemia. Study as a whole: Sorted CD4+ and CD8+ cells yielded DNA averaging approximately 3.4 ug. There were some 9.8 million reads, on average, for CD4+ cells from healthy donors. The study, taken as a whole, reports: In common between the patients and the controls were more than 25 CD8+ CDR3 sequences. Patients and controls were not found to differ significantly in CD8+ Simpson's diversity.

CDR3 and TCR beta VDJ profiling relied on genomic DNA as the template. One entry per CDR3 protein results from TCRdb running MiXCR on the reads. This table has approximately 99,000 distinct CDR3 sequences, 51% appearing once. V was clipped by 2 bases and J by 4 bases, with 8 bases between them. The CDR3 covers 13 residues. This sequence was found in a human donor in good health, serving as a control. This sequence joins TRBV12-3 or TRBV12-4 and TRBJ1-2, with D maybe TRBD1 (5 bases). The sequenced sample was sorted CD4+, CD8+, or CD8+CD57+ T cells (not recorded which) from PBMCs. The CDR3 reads CASSLTGAYGYTF. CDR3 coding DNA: TGTGCCAGCAGTTTAACAGGTGCCTATGGCTACACCTTC.